This entry lists 21 T cell receptor beta chains sequenced from one sample in a study of breast tumors, draining lymph nodes, adjacent tissues. One entry per CDR3 protein results from TCRdb running MiXCR on the multiplex PCR reads. The profile shows approximately 190,000 distinct CDR3 sequences, around 33% of them singletons. Breast cancer patients provided tissue from their axillary draining lymph nodes. The sample consisted of axillary lymph node tissue. Receptors were obtained from a female donor with breast cancer. Some clones in this sample may be carry-over from other donors' samples.

V is TRBV29-1 and J is TRBJ2-1, with TRBD2 matching over 13 bases. CDR1 SQVTM and CDR2 ANQGSEA come from the germline V gene. This CDR3 has 13 residues. V lost 6 bases and J lost 7; bases outside the gene matches: 3. CDR3 loop: CSVGTSGTNEQFF. As DNA, the CDR3 is TGCAGCGTCGGGACTAGCGGGACGAATGAGCAGTTCTTC.

This clonotype was seen at least ten times. The chain combines TRBV9 with TRBJ2-3; D could derive from TRBD1 or TRBD2 (6 bases each). Germline V gene sequence: CDR1 SGDLS, CDR2 YYNGEE. CDR3 length equals 16 residues. V lost 1 base and J 5 bases, leaving 17 bases between the germline ends. CDR3 DNA sequence: TGTGCCAGCAGCGTATTGGAGGGGGAGAGCGGAGATACGCAGTATTTT. Its protein product is CASSVLEGESGDTQYF.

The rearrangement links TRBV20-1 to TRBJ1-5; no clear D. Trimming shortened V by 0 bases and J by 7 bases, and 16 bases separated the two germline ends. Germline loops: CDR1 DFQATT, CDR2 SNEGSKA (reference sequence). This CDR3 is built from 15 residues. CDR3 sequence reads: CSARDILGGAQPQHF. The CDR3 DNA reads as TGCAGTGCTAGAGACATCCTGGGAGGCGCGCAGCCCCAGCATTTT.

This clonotype has at least ten counts. The chain joins TRBV24-1 to TRBJ2-1; D not resolved. CDR1 and CDR2 from the germline V gene are KGHDR and SFDVKD. CDR3 length: 12 amino acids. Trimming cost V 2 bases and J 12 bases, with 10 bases left between them. The CDR3 sequence: CATSDSVEGQFF. The CDR3, as DNA: TGTGCCACCAGTGATTCGGTAGAAGGGCAGTTCTTC.

The sample holds many counts of this clonotype. The chain uses TRBV4-3 and TRBJ2-3, with D possibly being TRBD1 or TRBD2 (5 bases each). Per the germline V gene, CDR1 is LGHNA and CDR2 is YSLEER. The V gene lost 0 bases and the J gene lost 2 bases, with 9 bases spanning the gap. The CDR3 is 15 amino acids. For the CDR3, the DNA is TGCGCCAGCAGCCAAGATTCGGGACCCACAGATACGCAGTATTTT. Its protein product is CASSQDSGPTDTQYF.

This clonotype was detected many times. J is TRBJ2-7 and V is TRBV7-6; the D gene is possibly TRBD2 (5 bases). The CDR3 extends over 16 amino acids. Between the trimmed V and J ends, which lost 1 base and 0 bases, there was a span of 13 bases. Germline CDR1 reads SGHVS; CDR2 reads FNYEAQ. CDR3 residues: CASSLEIAGSSYEQYF. The CDR3 DNA is TGTGCCAGCAGCTTAGAGATCGCTGGGAGCTCCTACGAGCAGTACTTC.

In its sample, this clonotype was seen many times. This CDR3 is CASSLVWQGNTIYF. The CDR3 region has the DNA TGTGCCAGCAGCTTAGTATGGCAGGGAAACACCATATATTTT. The rearrangement joins TRBV7-2 to TRBJ1-3; D is unclear. The V gene's germline CDR1 is SGHTA and CDR2 FQGNSA. The CDR3 sequence is 14 residues long. V gave up 1 base and J gave up 4 bases, with 8 bases separating them.

The V and J genes are TRBV11-2 and TRBJ2-5; D may correspond to TRBD1 or TRBD2 (6 bases each). Germline values: CDR1 SGHAT, CDR2 FQNNGV. This CDR3 is built from 15 residues. Trimming cost V 3 bases and J 2 bases, with 13 bases left between them. Here the CDR3 reads CASSFLRDTQETQYF. CDR3 nucleotides: TGTGCCAGCAGCTTTTTGCGGGACACTCAAGAGACCCAGTACTTC. The full variable domain, rest sourced from reference TRBV11-2 and TRBJ2-5, is EAGVAQSPRYKIIEKRQSVAFWCNPISGHATLYWYQQILGQGPKLLIQFQNNGVVDDSQLPKDRFSAERLKGVDSTLKIQPAKLEDSAVYLCASSFLRDTQETQYFGPGTRLLVL.

This clonotype has only a few counts. The junction and the germline gene differ at one end; a read error may be behind it. The CDR3 nucleotides read TGCAGTGCCCCCCAGGGGGCCAGCTCCTCCGAGCAGTACTTC. It encodes CSAPQGASSSEQYF. The genes are TRBV20-1 and TRBJ2-7, with 8 bases that match TRBD1. CDR3 length: 14 amino acids. Germline V gene sequence: CDR1 DFQATT, CDR2 SNEGSKA (reference sequence).

This clonotype has a count of ten or more. The chain has TRBV3-1 and TRBJ2-3; the match to TRBD2 covers 9 bases. V lost 4 bases, J lost 3 bases, and 8 bases stayed unmatched. The CDR3 has 16 amino acids. Germline V gene lookup returns CDR1 LGHDT and CDR2 YNNKEL (reference sequence). The CDR3 loop is CASSRASGTLTDTQYF. CDR3 sequence (DNA): TGTGCCAGCAGCCGAGCTAGCGGGACTCTGACAGATACGCAGTATTTT.

The chain has TRBV29-1 and TRBJ2-1; D is undetermined. Between the trimmed V and J ends, which lost 8 bases and 0 bases, there was a span of 5 bases. CDR3 length: 11 residues. The germline V gene has CDR1 SQVTM and CDR2 ANQGSEA. For the CDR3, the DNA is TGCAGCTTAGTCTCCTACAATGAGCAGTTCTTC. This translates into CSLVSYNEQFF.

This clonotype was picked up a small number of times. Possible read error: a much larger clone is one base away. Here the CDR3 DNA reads TGCAGTGCTAATATCCCCCCCCGAAACACTGAGCAGTTCTTC. Protein: CSANIPPRNTEQFF. The chain recombines TRBV20-1 with TRBJ2-1; no clear D gene. The germline gives CDR1 DFQATT, CDR2 SNEGSKA (reference sequence). The V gene lost 4 bases and the J gene lost 9 bases, with 19 bases spanning the gap. This CDR3 contains 14 residues.

Many counts were recorded for this clonotype. J is TRBJ1-6 and V is TRBV5-1; 9 bases match TRBD1. V lost 0 bases to trimming and J lost 9 bases; unmatched junction nucleotides: 4. Germline CDR1 is SGHRS and CDR2 is YFSETQ. The CDR3 is 15 amino acids. CDR3 protein: CASSLAGTGRSPLHF. The CDR3 DNA follows: TGCGCCAGCAGCTTGGCCGGGACAGGGCGTTCACCCCTCCACTTT.

Notes on this clonotype: One base away lies a much larger clone, so this may be a sequencing read error. The DNA is omitted, as the CDR3 cannot be located on it reliably, and the CDR3 follows TCRdb's listing. V usage is TRBV2 and J usage is TRBJ2-2; the tabulated D call, TRBD1, remains unverified against the DNA. Germline values: CDR1 SNHLY, CDR2 FYNNEI. The CDR3 contains 15 residues when both ends are counted. CDR3: CASSEVGQGTGEPFF.

The chain carries TRBV6-5 and TRBJ2-7; 10 bases line up with TRBD1. Trimming at V came to 2 bases and at J to 13 bases, leaving 17 bases not matched to a gene. The CDR3 has 16 residues. CDR1 is MNHEY, CDR2 SVGAGI, per germline. CDR3 sequence reads: CASSYIAGTGAYGQYF. CDR3 coding DNA: TGTGCCAGCAGTTACATCGCAGGGACAGGGGCCTACGGGCAATACTTC.

A word on this clonotype: This may stem from a read error, because a much larger clone lies one nucleotide away. This chain uses TRBV30 with TRBJ2-3; no reliable D call. This CDR3 has 13 residues. Germline CDR1 reads GTSNPN; CDR2 reads SVGIG (reference sequence). The CDR3 sequence: CAWSEGFTDAQYF. CDR3 nucleotides: TGTGCCTGGAGTGAAGGGTTCACAGATGCGCAGTATTTT.

The J gene is TRBJ1-6, the V gene TRBV14; a weak D match, TRBD1 (6 bases). This CDR3 has 16 residues. Trimming removed 0 bases from V and 5 bases from J, with 11 bases in between. Germline V gives CDR1 SGHDN, CDR2 FVKESK. This chain's CDR3 is CASSQDWGADNSPLHF. The CDR3 nucleotides are TGTGCCAGCAGCCAAGACTGGGGGGCTGATAATTCACCCCTCCACTTT.

This clonotype was seen at least ten times. The chain uses TRBV6-6 and TRBJ2-2, with 8 bases that match TRBD2. V lost 6 bases and J lost 6; bases outside the gene matches: 12. The germline gives CDR1 MNHNY, CDR2 SVGAGI (reference sequence). This CDR3 has 16 residues. The CDR3 DNA follows: TGTGCCAGCAGGGATCAGCATTACGGGGGGGCCGGGGAGCTGTTTTTT. Protein sequence: CASRDQHYGGAGELFF.

The chain is built from TRBV29-1 and TRBJ1-2; D gene uncertain. CDR3 length: 15 residues. Per the germline V gene, CDR1 is SQVTM and CDR2 is ANQGSEA. Deletions cut 3 bases from V and 2 bases from J, with 16 bases between. CDR3 region: CSVDQRHSTNYGYTF. In DNA, the CDR3 is TGCAGCGTTGATCAGCGACACAGCACAAACTATGGCTACACCTTC.

This clonotype was counted at least ten times. This chain uses TRBV2 with TRBJ2-5; TRBD2 matches 13 bases. This CDR3 spans 14 amino acids. In germline, CDR1 is SNHLY, CDR2 FYNNEI. The ends lost 8 bases at V and 1 base at J; junction bases unmatched: 1. The CDR3: CASGLAGAQETQYF. CDR3 DNA: TGTGCCAGCGGACTAGCGGGAGCCCAAGAGACCCAGTACTTC.

The chain joins TRBV7-2 to TRBJ2-3, with no clear D. CDR3 length: 14 residues. V was pared by 4 bases and J by 3 bases, with 11 bases between. Germline values: CDR1 SGHTA, CDR2 FQGNSA. The CDR3 spells CASSSFAGTDTQYF. As DNA, the CDR3 is TGTGCCAGCAGCTCGTTCGCTGGAACAGATACGCAGTATTTT.